This T cell receptor (beta chain) was sequenced in a study of identical twins. Study-wide points: Zero-insertion analyses could be partly confounded by invariant MAIT and iNKT cells. Cord blood's abundant beta clonotypes had fewer insertions, unlike memory repertoires. Conclusions relied on cross-sectional statistical analysis, not following the same donors.

Healthy Caucasians, and only they, were the donors. At least ten counts were recorded for this clonotype. Its antigen remains unknown. The length of the CDR3 is 14 residues. V shed 0 bases and J 13 bases; nucleotides not matched to a gene: 10. From germline, CDR1 is LGHNA and CDR2 YNFKEQ. TCRdb processed the 5' RACE reads anew with MiXCR; each CDR3 protein has one entry. Among around 680,000 distinct CDR3 sequences listed, 8.6% were seen once. The same data also contributed to another study, on yellow fever vaccine responses in identical twins.

The sequencing sample was made of PBMCs. This sequence joins TRBV4-2 and TRBJ2-7; TRBD2 aligns across 9 bases. The clonotype originates from a woman between 18 and 29 years old in good health. DNA of the CDR3: TGTGCCAGCAGCCAAGATCGGGGTAGCGGGAGTTTTTACTTC. Protein sequence: CASSQDRGSGSFYF.